The 17 T cell receptor beta chains below all came from one sample that was sequenced in a study of T cells after yellow fever vaccination. TCRdb itself ran the 5' RACE reads through MiXCR, one entry per CDR3 protein. The sample shows 60,000 to 95,000 distinct CDR3 sequences, about 7.2% of them seen only once. Sample: CD8+ T cells sorted from PBMCs, taken roughly 10 days after the first yellow fever vaccination. These receptors originate from a man aged 18 to 35 who received the YFV17D yellow fever vaccine.

This clonotype was seen at least ten times. The chain has TRBV6-2 or TRBV6-3 and TRBJ1-1; no clear D gene. V lost 0 bases to trimming and J lost 1 base, with 9 bases between them. The V gene's germline CDR1 is MNHEY and CDR2 SVGEGT. There are 15 residues in the CDR3. The CDR3: CASSYSISENTEAFF. The DNA for the CDR3 is TGTGCCAGCAGTTACTCGATATCCGAGAACACTGAAGCTTTCTTT.

This clonotype has just a few counts. The rearrangement joins TRBV5-1 to TRBJ2-7; the D is unclear. Germline V gene sequence: CDR1 SGHRS, CDR2 YFSETQ. V dropped 0 bases and J dropped 5 bases, with 12 bases sitting between them. This CDR3 is built from 14 residues. The CDR3 coding sequence is TGCGCCAGCAGCTTGGTGGCGAGCCTGGACGAGCAGTACTTC. This sequence encodes CASSLVASLDEQYF.

Ten or more counts support this clonotype. This sequence joins TRBV7-9 and TRBJ2-1; a possible D gene is TRBD1 (7 bases). CDR1 is SEHNR and CDR2 is FQNEAQ in the germline V gene (reference sequence). V was pared by 2 bases and J by 7 bases, with 15 bases between. CDR3 length: 15 amino acids. CDR3 residues: CASSLTQGTENEQFF. CDR3 DNA: TGTGCCAGCAGCTTAACACAGGGGACTGAAAATGAGCAGTTCTTC. The full variable domain, rest sourced from reference TRBV7-9 and TRBJ2-1, is DTGVSQNPRHKITKRGQNVTFRCDPISEHNRLYWYRQTLGQGPEFLTYFQNEAQLEKSRLLSDRFSAERPKGSFSTLEIQRTEQGDSAMYLCASSLTQGTENEQFFGPGTRLTVL.

This clonotype showed up just a few times. The rearrangement uses TRBV12-3 or TRBV12-4 and TRBJ1-2; D not certain. The CDR3 contains 16 residues. V dropped 3 bases and J dropped 0 bases, with 14 bases sitting between them. As DNA, the CDR3 is TGTGCCAGCAGTTTCATGACGCAGGCTCCTAACTATGGCTACACCTTC. Protein product: CASSFMTQAPNYGYTF.

This clonotype appeared many times. The chain joins TRBV6-5 to TRBJ1-5, with D unresolved. Trimming removed 6 bases from V and 7 bases from J, with 10 bases in between. This CDR3 region has 12 residues. Germline-derived CDR1 and CDR2 are MNHEY and SVGAGI. The CDR3: CASSPGGQPQHF. Written as DNA, the CDR3 is TGTGCCAGCAGCCCCGGTGGCCAGCCCCAGCATTTT.

The genes are TRBV6-1 and TRBJ2-7, with TRBD1 matching over 9 bases. After removal of 6 bases from V and 1 base from J, the junction contained 10 bases not matched to a gene. Germline CDR1 reads MNHNS; CDR2 reads SASEGT. The CDR3 has 16 residues. The CDR3 bases are TGTGCCAGCAGCGAACCATGGGACAGGGTTTCCTACGAGCAGTACTTC. Its protein product is CASSEPWDRVSYEQYF.

The CDR3, as DNA: TGTGCCAGCAGCCAGACAGGAGTCTTCGATAGCAATCAGCCCCAGCATTTT. Protein sequence: CASSQTGVFDSNQPQHF. The genes are TRBV3-1 and TRBJ1-5; perhaps TRBD1 as D (6 bases). This CDR3 spans 17 amino acids. V shed 3 bases and J shed 0 bases, with 15 bases lying between them. Germline values: CDR1 LGHDT, CDR2 YNNKEL (reference sequence).

This rearrangement joins TRBV20-1 to TRBJ2-7; TRBD1 might be the D (6 bases). Deletions cut 6 bases from V and 0 bases from J, with 24 bases between. Germline V gene lookup returns CDR1 DFQATT and CDR2 SNEGSKA (reference sequence). The CDR3 consists of 17 residues. The CDR3 is CSASSGATGSSSYEQYF. The DNA of the CDR3 is TGCAGTGCCAGCTCAGGGGCAACAGGTTCAAGCTCCTACGAGCAGTACTTC.

There are many counts of this clonotype. The rearrangement links TRBV19 to TRBJ2-1; 11 bases agree with TRBD2. This CDR3 comprises 19 residues. Trimming took 0 bases from V and 7 from J; bases not matched to a gene: 14. Germline CDR1 and CDR2: LNHDA and SQIVND (reference sequence). Here the CDR3 reads CASSIDLWTSGYGGNEQFF. DNA of the CDR3: TGTGCCAGTAGTATAGATCTATGGACTAGCGGGTACGGGGGGAATGAGCAGTTCTTC.

This clonotype was observed a few times. This sequence joins TRBV5-4 and TRBJ2-7; 7 bases map to TRBD1. J was trimmed by 5 bases and V by 3 bases; bases with no gene match: 8. The CDR3 loop spans 14 amino acids. Germline V gene lookup returns CDR1 SGHNT and CDR2 YYREEE (reference sequence). The DNA of the CDR3 is TGTGCCAGCAGCTGGGTCGACAGGGACCACGAGCAGTACTTC. Translating it yields CASSWVDRDHEQYF.

This clonotype was picked up many times. The J gene is TRBJ2-1, the V gene TRBV5-1; D perhaps matches TRBD2 (5 bases). The CDR3 consists of 12 residues. The V gene's germline CDR1 is SGHRS and CDR2 YFSETQ. Trimming left V 3 bases short and J 5 bases short, with 6 bases between. The CDR3 region is CASSSGNNEQFF. CDR3 nucleotides: TGCGCCAGCAGCTCGGGGAACAATGAGCAGTTCTTC.

A few counts support this clonotype. The chain links TRBV6-5 to TRBJ1-4, with TRBD1 identical over 8 bases. Germline CDR1 MNHEY, CDR2 SVGAGI. Trimming cost V 0 bases and J 8 bases; bases outside gene matches: 8. The CDR3 extends over 16 amino acids. The CDR3 DNA reads as TGTGCCAGCAGTTACTCCGCCTGGACAGGGAACGAAAAACTGTTTTTT. Amino acids: CASSYSAWTGNEKLFF.

Many counts were recorded for this clonotype. J is TRBJ2-3 and V is TRBV4-3; D unclear. CDR3 length equals 16 residues. CDR1 and CDR2 (germline): LGHNA, YSLEER. V lost 0 bases, J lost 6 bases, and 16 bases lay in between. CDR3 sequence reads: CASSQEVGPDGDTQYF. CDR3 bases: TGCGCCAGCAGCCAAGAGGTAGGACCCGACGGTGATACGCAGTATTTT.

This clonotype was found many times. The V and J genes are TRBV6-5 and TRBJ2-2; a possible D gene is TRBD2 (5 bases). Trimming stripped 1 base from V and 5 bases from J, with 8 bases between. CDR1 is MNHEY, CDR2 SVGAGI, per germline. This CDR3 contains 14 residues. CDR3 region: CASSYFRGTGELFF. In nucleotides, the CDR3 is TGTGCCAGCAGTTACTTCCGGGGAACCGGGGAGCTGTTTTTT.

This clonotype was counted at least ten times. The genes are TRBV4-1 and TRBJ2-2; TRBD2 matches 9 bases. V lost 3 bases and J lost 5; bases outside the gene matches: 4. Germline lookup yields CDR1 MGHRA and CDR2 YSYEKL. The CDR3 sequence is 15 residues long. The CDR3 DNA sequence: TGCGCCAGCAGCCAGAGAGCGGGGGGAACCGGGGAGCTGTTTTTT. This gives the protein CASSQRAGGTGELFF.

This clonotype has a count of ten or more. J is TRBJ1-1 and V is TRBV12-3 or TRBV12-4; D not certain. The CDR3 runs to 13 residues. V was pared by 8 bases and J by 3 bases, with 13 bases between. The DNA for the CDR3 is TGTGCCAGCCTGTCCGGCAGGCACACTGAAGCTTTCTTT. Translating gives CASLSGRHTEAFF.

This clonotype was seen ten or more times. The rearrangement uses TRBV9 and TRBJ2-6, with 8 nucleotides matching TRBD1. Germline trimming cut 4 bases from V and 0 bases from J; bases unmatched to any gene: 9. The CDR3 runs 18 residues. The germline V gene encodes CDR1 SGDLS and CDR2 YYNGEE. This CDR3 is CASSTTGQVISGANVLTF. CDR3 sequence (DNA): TGTGCCAGCAGCACCACGGGACAGGTGATCTCTGGGGCCAACGTCCTGACTTTC.